The 4 T cell receptor beta chains below were found in one sample sequenced in a study of T cells in Graves' hyperthyroidism and ophthalmopathy. From RNA transcripts, TCR beta CDR3 regions were amplified. HTBI primers were used for first-round RT-PCR of the TCR CDR3. One entry per CDR3 protein results from TCRdb running MiXCR on the multiplex PCR reads. This sample yields about 410,000 distinct CDR3 sequences, of which roughly 14% are seen a single time; about 13% belongs to the top ten. The sample consisted of blood. The receptor set was obtained from a man younger than 30 with Graves' ophthalmopathy.

This clonotype was recorded many times. The chain combines TRBV20-1 with TRBJ2-5; possibly TRBD1 or TRBD2 for D (6 bases each). This CDR3 is 14 amino acids long. The germline V gene encodes CDR1 DFQATT and CDR2 SNEGSKA (reference sequence). The CDR3 nucleotides read TGCAGGCCTGGGACCCAAGGGGGGCAAGAGACCCAGTACTTC. Encoded protein: CRPGTQGGQETQYF.

This clonotype occurred many times. CDR3 sequence reads: CASSHSSHSYNEQFF. CDR3 DNA: TGTGCCAGCAGCCATAGTAGCCACTCCTACAATGAGCAGTTCTTC. V and J are TRBV3-1 and TRBJ2-1; D uncertain. This CDR3 contains 15 residues. Trimming removed 3 bases from V and 0 bases from J, with 9 bases in between. Germline V gene sequence: CDR1 LGHDT, CDR2 YNNKEL (reference sequence).

The chain carries TRBV19 and TRBJ2-1; 14 positions match TRBD2. The CDR3 totals 14 residues. Germline V gives CDR1 LNHDA, CDR2 SQIVND (reference sequence). The J segment lost 15 bases and the V segment lost 10 bases, leaving 14 bases of the junction unmatched. The CDR3 region is CATTETSGRGRLFF. The CDR3 DNA reads TGTGCCACTACCGAGACTAGCGGGAGGGGGAGGTTGTTCTTC.

V gene TRBV5-1 combines with J gene TRBJ2-2; TRBD1 might be the D (5 bases). The germline V gene has CDR1 SGHRS and CDR2 YFSETQ. This CDR3 has 15 residues. The V end lost 0 bases, the J end lost 4 bases, and 10 bases lay between the germline ends. CDR3 bases: TGCGCCAGCAGCTTGGACCCAGGGCGCACCGGGGAGCTGTTTTTT. This sequence encodes CASSLDPGRTGELFF.